This TCR beta chain was recovered during a study of tumor-infiltrating lymphocytes in primary liver carcinoma. Notes on this clonotype: The CDR3 ends on some other residue instead of the conserved phenylalanine or tryptophan, so this is likely a read error.

With approximately 500 ng total RNA as template and a constant-region primer, TCR beta cDNA was made. Libraries covering TCR beta were generated through three nested multiplex PCR rounds (using a slightly modified ARM-PCR). Investigators reported that the first two PCR rounds, at 10 to 11 cycles each, used TRBV1-TRBV30 forward primers with a C-beta reverse primer. TCRdb recomputed calls from the multiplex PCR reads with MiXCR, one row per CDR3 protein. The data contain approximately 300,000 distinct CDR3 sequences, roughly 60% of them singletons. This CDR3 has 15 amino acids. CDR1 and CDR2 (germline): SGHAT, FQNNGV. Unmatched junction bases numbered 3, after V lost 0 bases and J lost 2 bases. Germline DNA was also extracted, while the blood RNA originated from unsorted whole blood.

The V and J genes are TRBV11-2 and TRBJ1-2; 7 bases align to TRBD1. The receptor comes from a man aged 35-49 years with primary liver carcinoma and hepatitis B virus infection. The sequenced sample was peripheral blood. The CDR3 coding sequence is TGTGCCAGCAGCTTAGACGGGACAGTAAACTATGGCTACACCTTA. Its protein product is CASSLDGTVNYGYTL.